The next 28 T cell receptor beta chains were all read from a single sample in a study of STAT5B mutations in CD4+ large granular lymphocyte leukemia. The table came from immunoSEQ multiplex PCR; TCRdb's copy has only in-frame clones and leaves some out. The sample includes about 38,000 clones, roughly 85% seen only once; the top ten take less than 1.5%. The sequenced sample consisted of CD4+ T cells from blood buffy coats. These TCRs come from a human donor in good health.

The V call is TRBV9, the J call TRBJ1-5; D possibly corresponds to TRBD1 (5 bases). This CDR3 is built from 15 residues. Per germline, CDR1 SGDLS and CDR2 YYNGEE. V lost 4 bases and J 0 bases, leaving 11 bases between the germline ends. The CDR3 DNA follows: TGTGCCAGCAGCTTCTCGGGGGATAGCAATCAGCCCCAGCATTTT. Translated: CASSFSGDSNQPQHF.

The chain has TRBV29-1 and TRBJ2-1; D tentatively fits TRBD1 or TRBD2 (5 bases each). The CDR3 is 13 amino acids. The germline V gene has CDR1 SQVTM and CDR2 ANQGSEA. V was pared by 4 bases and J by 2 bases, with 9 bases between. The CDR3, as DNA: TGCAGCGTTGGACGGGACCCCTACAATGAGCAGTTCTTC. It yields the protein CSVGRDPYNEQFF.

This clone was observed a handful of times. The chain employs TRBV2 and TRBJ1-2; D unclear. Germline-derived CDR1 and CDR2 are SNHLY and FYNNEI. Trimming pared 0 bases from V and 8 bases from J, leaving 10 bases between. This CDR3 region has 13 residues. The CDR3 sequence is CASSEARESGYTF. CDR3 DNA sequence: TGTGCCAGCAGTGAAGCAAGGGAAAGCGGCTACACCTTC.

This clone occurred a few times. The chain has TRBV11-3 and TRBJ1-3; tentatively, D is TRBD1 (6 bases). This CDR3 spans 16 amino acids. Trimming took 5 bases from V and 0 from J, leaving 14 bases between them. Germline CDR1 and CDR2: SGHNT and YENEEA. The CDR3 protein is CASSNQGHLSGNTIYF. CDR3 coding DNA: TGTGCCAGCAGCAACCAGGGACACCTCTCTGGAAACACCATATATTTT.

This CDR3 reads CASSLGQGVGEQYF. The CDR3 region has the DNA TGCGCCAGCAGCTTAGGACAGGGGGTCGGCGAGCAGTACTTC. This sequence joins TRBV5-1 and TRBJ2-7, with 10 bases matching TRBD1. The V segment lost 2 bases and the J segment 6 bases; nucleotides outside the gene matches: 5. This CDR3 spans 14 amino acids. Germline CDR1 is SGHRS and CDR2 is YFSETQ.

This clone has just one count. This rearrangement joins TRBV25-1 to TRBJ2-5; no clear D. The CDR3 is 14 residues long. Germline V gives CDR1 MGHDK, CDR2 SYGVNS. Trimming shortened V by 4 bases and J by 5 bases, and 14 bases separated the two germline ends. DNA of the CDR3: TGTGCCAGCAGTGGACCCGTCGAGGCGGAGACCCAGTACTTC. It is translated as CASSGPVEAETQYF.

The CDR3 region has the DNA TGTGCCAGCAGTTCGGGACCGTCATCCTACGAGCAGTACTTC. Its translation is CASSSGPSSYEQYF. The chain uses TRBV9 and TRBJ2-7; D may correspond to TRBD1 or TRBD2 (5 bases each). The germline gives CDR1 SGDLS, CDR2 YYNGEE. This CDR3 contains 14 residues. The ends were cut back, 5 bases at V and 1 base at J, with 13 bases in the middle.

This rearrangement joins TRBV7-3 to TRBJ2-5, with 11 nucleotides matching TRBD1. The germline gives CDR1 SGHTA, CDR2 FQGTGA. The CDR3 is made up of 15 amino acids. Unmatched junction bases numbered 2, after V lost 4 bases and J lost 1 base. Here the CDR3 reads CASSWTGGGQETQYF. Written as DNA, the CDR3 is TGTGCCAGCAGCTGGACAGGGGGCGGCCAAGAGACCCAGTACTTC.

The sample holds one count of this clone. V gene TRBV6-6 combines with J gene TRBJ2-3, with 7 bases lining up with TRBD2. The junction had 7 bases not matched to a gene; V was cut back by 6 bases and J by 4 bases. Germline V gives CDR1 MNHNY, CDR2 SVGAGI (reference sequence). This CDR3 has 14 amino acids. Written as DNA, the CDR3 is TGTGCCAGCAGCCTTAGCCGGGGGGCAGATACGCAGTATTTT. Protein: CASSLSRGADTQYF.

The chain carries TRBV7-9 and TRBJ2-1, with TRBD2 matching 16 bases. CDR3 size: 19 residues. Trimming removed 5 bases from V and 4 bases from J; junction bases left unmatched: 11. Germline V gene sequence: CDR1 SEHNR, CDR2 FQNEAQ (reference sequence). CDR3 region: CASSPGTSGGAWRYNEQFF. CDR3 DNA: TGTGCCAGCAGCCCGGGGACTAGCGGGGGGGCCTGGAGGTACAATGAGCAGTTCTTC.

Concerning this clone: The identical CDR3 is also encoded by other nucleotide sequences in the sample. V is TRBV2 and J is TRBJ2-5; D not certain. The germline V gene encodes CDR1 SNHLY and CDR2 FYNNEI. Trimming stripped 2 bases from V and 5 bases from J, with 3 bases between. CDR3 length equals 11 residues. The CDR3 sequence: CASSERETQYF. DNA for the CDR3: TGTGCCAGCAGTGAAAGGGAGACCCAGTACTTC.

The V call is TRBV5-4, the J call TRBJ2-2; 9 nucleotides agree with TRBD1. Germline V lookup: CDR1 SGHNT, CDR2 YYREEE (reference sequence). The J segment lost 0 bases and the V segment lost 4 bases, leaving 7 bases of the junction unmatched. The CDR3 has 17 residues. CDR3 bases: TGTGCCAGCAGCCCGCCGGGACAGGGATCGAACACCGGGGAGCTGTTTTTT. Protein sequence: CASSPPGQGSNTGELFF.

The genes are TRBV9 and TRBJ1-1; no reliable D call. The CDR3 has 14 residues. Germline V lookup: CDR1 SGDLS, CDR2 YYNGEE. V lost 3 bases and J lost 3, with 12 bases in between. The CDR3 is CASSGIADHTEAFF. The DNA for the CDR3 is TGTGCCAGCAGCGGTATAGCGGATCACACTGAAGCTTTCTTT. The full variable domain, rest sourced from reference TRBV9 and TRBJ1-1, is DSGVTQTPKHLITATGQRVTLRCSPRSGDLSVYWYQQSLDQGLQFLIQYYNGEERAKGNILERFSAQQFPDLHSELNLSSLELGDSALYFCASSGIADHTEAFFGQGTRLTVV.

This clone was detected only a few times. This sequence joins TRBV7-6 and TRBJ2-7, with TRBD2 identical over 8 bases. The V gene end was trimmed by 1 base and the J gene end by 1 base; junction bases not matched to a gene: 6. CDR1 and CDR2 from the germline V gene are SGHVS and FNYEAQ. The CDR3 is 16 residues long. The CDR3 sequence: CASSLGAGGSSYEQYF. The CDR3 coding sequence is TGTGCCAGCAGCTTAGGGGCGGGGGGTTCGTCCTACGAGCAGTACTTC.

The gene calls are TRBV5-1 and TRBJ2-3; no clear D gene. Germline V gene sequence: CDR1 SGHRS, CDR2 YFSETQ. Trimming left V 0 bases short and J 4 bases short, with 15 bases between. The CDR3 has 16 amino acids. CDR3 sequence reads: CASSLASTPSADTQYF. The CDR3, as DNA: TGCGCCAGCAGCTTGGCTTCCACCCCCAGCGCAGATACGCAGTATTTT.

This clone was detected only a few times. The rearrangement links TRBV5-4 to TRBJ2-3; TRBD1 agrees at 9 bases. From germline, CDR1 is SGHNT and CDR2 YYREEE (reference sequence). CDR3 length equals 15 residues. V shed 3 bases, J shed 4 bases, and the junction held 6 bases outside the gene matches. This chain's CDR3 is CASSWGDRVSDTQYF. The CDR3 DNA is TGTGCCAGCAGCTGGGGGGACAGGGTGTCAGATACGCAGTATTTT.

This chain links TRBV7-2 with TRBJ2-5; D gene unclear. In germline, CDR1 is SGHTA, CDR2 FQGNSA. This CDR3 has 13 residues. Trimming left V 2 bases short and J 5 bases short, with 9 bases between. The CDR3 region has the DNA TGTGCCAGCAGCTTAATAGGGAAGGAGACCCAGTACTTC. Residues: CASSLIGKETQYF.

This chain joins TRBV7-9 and TRBJ2-7; D is perhaps TRBD2 (7 bases). This CDR3 is 14 amino acids long. CDR1 and CDR2 from the germline V gene are SEHNR and FQNEAQ (reference sequence). Trimming pared 8 bases from V and 5 bases from J, leaving 19 bases between. CDR3: CASRKGGAKDEQYF. The CDR3 nucleotides are TGTGCCAGCCGCAAGGGGGGGGCTAAAGACGAGCAGTACTTC. Full variable domain (outside the CDR3, taken from reference TRBV7-9 and TRBJ2-7): DTGVSQNPRHKITKRGQNVTFRCDPISEHNRLYWYRQTLGQGPEFLTYFQNEAQLEKSRLLSDRFSAERPKGSFSTLEIQRTEQGDSAMYLCASRKGGAKDEQYFGPGTRLTVT.

This clone occurred a few times. This chain uses TRBV7-9 with TRBJ1-1; TRBD1 might be the D (5 bases). V was trimmed by 3 bases and J by 8 bases, leaving 13 bases between them. The germline V gene has CDR1 SEHNR and CDR2 FQNEAQ (reference sequence). CDR3 length: 13 residues. CDR3 amino acids: CASSLAGNGEAFF. CDR3 in DNA: TGTGCCAGCAGCTTGGCAGGGAACGGAGAAGCTTTCTTT.

This sequence joins TRBV30 and TRBJ2-4; 8 bases match TRBD1. Germline CDR1 reads GTSNPN; CDR2 reads SVGIG (reference sequence). V gave up 2 bases and J gave up 9 bases; unmatched junction bases: 9. The length of the CDR3 is 14 residues. In DNA, the CDR3 is TGTGCCTGGAGTCGCGGGACAGGCGGTTCCATTCAGTACTTC. Translated: CAWSRGTGGSIQYF.

The chain has TRBV6-6 and TRBJ1-4, with a possible D match to TRBD1 (5 bases). V was pared by 6 bases and J by 4 bases, with 9 bases between. The germline V gene encodes CDR1 MNHNY and CDR2 SVGAGI (reference sequence). There are 13 residues in the CDR3. Written as DNA, the CDR3 is TGTGCCAGCAGGGGACGGATTAATGAAAAACTGTTTTTT. This sequence encodes CASRGRINEKLFF.

A remark on this clone: Other nucleotide sequences in the sample specify the same CDR3. The chain recombines TRBV9 with TRBJ2-5; D is uncertain. The V end lost 2 bases, the J end lost 2 bases, and 7 bases lay between the germline ends. CDR1 SGDLS and CDR2 YYNGEE come from the germline V gene. The length of the CDR3 is 13 residues. In nucleotides, the CDR3 is TGTGCCAGCAGCGTGACTGGGCAAGAGACCCAGTACTTC. Residues: CASSVTGQETQYF.

The V and J genes are TRBV5-8 and TRBJ2-4; a possible D gene is TRBD2 (6 bases). This CDR3 contains 16 residues. Germline values: CDR1 SGHTS, CDR2 YDEGEE. V was shortened by 2 bases and J by 1 base, with 13 bases between the two germline ends. The CDR3 bases are TGTGCCAGCAGCTTTCGGGACTCAATGGCCAAAAACATTCAGTACTTC. Protein product: CASSFRDSMAKNIQYF.

The chain employs TRBV11-3 and TRBJ2-3, with D possibly being TRBD2 (6 bases). Germline CDR1 is SGHNT and CDR2 is YENEEA. Trimming took 3 bases from V and 0 from J, leaving 13 bases between them. The CDR3 consists of 16 residues. The CDR3 nucleotides are TGTGCCAGCAGCTTTTTACTAGGGACTAGCACAGATACGCAGTATTTT. Amino acid sequence: CASSFLLGTSTDTQYF. Variable domain in full (rest from reference TRBV11-3 and TRBJ2-3): EAGVVQSPRYKIIEKKQPVAFWCNPISGHNTLYWYLQNLGQGPELLIRYENEEAVDDSQLPKDRFSAERLKGVDSTLKIQPAELGDSAVYLCASSFLLGTSTDTQYFGPGTRLTVL.

V usage is TRBV6-5 and J usage is TRBJ2-7, with 8 bases lining up with TRBD1. Germline V gene data show CDR1 as MNHEY and CDR2 as SVGAGI. The CDR3 sequence is 16 residues long. V lost 0 bases to trimming and J lost 0 bases; unmatched junction nucleotides: 4. Written as DNA, the CDR3 is TGTGCCAGCAGTTACTCGACAGGGGCGCCCTCCTACGAGCAGTACTTC. Amino acids: CASSYSTGAPSYEQYF.

A few counts support this clone. J is TRBJ2-4 and V is TRBV19; D may be TRBD1 (5 bases). The CDR3 sequence is 17 residues long. The ends were cut back, 3 bases at V and 3 bases at J, with 18 bases in the middle. Germline assignment: CDR1 LNHDA and CDR2 SQIVND (reference sequence). CDR3 sequence: CASSIRLLQGLKNIQYF. Here the CDR3 DNA reads TGTGCCAGTAGTATTCGGCTCCTCCAGGGCCTCAAAAACATTCAGTACTTC. Full variable domain (remainder filled in from reference TRBV19 and TRBJ2-4): DGGITQSPKYLFRKEGQNVTLSCEQNLNHDAMYWYRQDPGQGLRLIYYSQIVNDFQKGDIAEGYSVSREKKESFPLTVTSAQKNPTAFYLCASSIRLLQGLKNIQYFGAGTRLSVL.

This clone has only a few counts. Other DNA sequences from this sample encode an identical CDR3 as well. The V and J genes are TRBV9 and TRBJ2-7, with 9 bases that match TRBD1. V lost 3 bases to trimming and J lost 4 bases; unmatched junction nucleotides: 2. CDR1 is SGDLS and CDR2 is YYNGEE in the germline V gene. The CDR3 covers 13 residues. The CDR3 loop reads CASSAGTGYEQYF. As DNA, the CDR3 is TGTGCCAGCAGCGCCGGGACAGGGTACGAGCAGTACTTC.

This sequence joins TRBV5-1 and TRBJ2-5, with D perhaps matching TRBD1 (5 bases). The CDR3 totals 13 residues. The V gene's germline CDR1 is SGHRS and CDR2 YFSETQ. V lost 3 bases to trimming and J lost 5 bases, with 11 bases between them. For the CDR3, the DNA is TGCGCCAGCAGCTCTGGGGCGAGTGAGACCCAGTACTTC. Translating it yields CASSSGASETQYF.